This T cell receptor beta chain was profiled in a study of human CD8 memory T cell subsets. Study-level findings and limits: Diversity, per Chao1 estimates, appeared greater in stem-like memory T cells than in precursor exhausted T cells.

UMI-labeled 5' RACE was used, and it produced the TCR beta libraries. Original handling: From roughly 3,000 to 20,000 functional CDR3 beta clonotypes were held in each TCR beta library. After re-calling the 5' RACE reads, TCRdb lists one entry per CDR3 protein, DNA absent. The V and J calls here are based on TCRdb, not the publication. Recorded for this sample: some 7,000 distinct CDR3 sequences. Per the germline V gene, CDR1 is SGDLS and CDR2 is YYNGEE. The CDR3 runs to 15 residues. Worth noting for this clonotype: Its antigen is not known.

Healthy donor buffy coats were the source of the PBMC. RNA originated from duplicate vials containing approximately 150,000 sorted CD8+ T cells per subset. This TCR was recovered from a human donor in good health. The chain couples TRBV9 to TRBJ2-3; the TRBD2 assignment by TCRdb is unverifiable without DNA. The sequenced sample consisted of CD8+ T cells from PBMCs. The CDR3 here is CASSAIAGEVDTQYF. The variable domain in full, with the rest retrieved from reference TRBV9 and TRBJ2-3, is DSGVTQTPKHLITATGQRVTLRCSPRSGDLSVYWYQQSLDQGLQFLIQYYNGEERAKGNILERFSAQQFPDLHSELNLSSLELGDSALYFCASSAIAGEVDTQYFGPGTRLTVL.